These 16 T cell receptor beta chains were all obtained from the same sample, sequenced in a study of blood T cells in healthy people across ages. The second PCR ran about 6 to 12 cycles with a sample-barcoded 5' primer and J-beta primers. TCRdb called the 5' RACE reads again in MiXCR, with one record for every CDR3 protein. The table shows some 1.5 million distinct CDR3 sequences, with approximately 42% occurring only once. The sample taken for sequencing was blood. All receptors derive from a woman younger than 35 in good health.

The chain recombines TRBV4-3 with TRBJ1-5, with D unresolved. The germline gives CDR1 LGHNA, CDR2 YSLEER. The CDR3 has 11 amino acids. V was trimmed by 7 bases and J by 5 bases, leaving 6 bases between them. The CDR3 DNA reads TGCGCCAGCACCTCAGATCAGCCCCAGCATTTT. Translating gives CASTSDQPQHF.

The rearrangement links TRBV7-9 to TRBJ2-7; 10 nucleotides align to TRBD1. Germline V CDR1 and CDR2: SEHNR, FQNEAQ (reference sequence). The ends lost 0 bases at V and 4 bases at J; junction bases unmatched: 6. The CDR3 runs to 16 residues. The CDR3 here is CASSLAPRTGGYEQYF. The CDR3 region has the DNA TGTGCCAGCAGCTTAGCGCCCCGGACAGGGGGATACGAGCAGTACTTC.

The chain links TRBV4-1 to TRBJ2-5; D assignment may be TRBD1 or TRBD2 (5 bases each). V lost 1 base and J lost 2, with 8 bases in between. Looked up from germline, CDR1 is MGHRA and CDR2 is YSYEKL. The CDR3 extends over 14 amino acids. The CDR3 sequence is CASSQAGPQETQYF. For the CDR3, the DNA is TGCGCCAGCAGCCAAGCGGGGCCTCAAGAGACCCAGTACTTC.

The table lists this clonotype with many counts. This rearrangement joins TRBV2 to TRBJ2-4; no definite D call. Germline lookup yields CDR1 SNHLY and CDR2 FYNNEI. The CDR3 consists of 11 residues. With 2 bases removed from V and 8 bases from J, the gap between germline ends came to 4 bases. The CDR3 loop reads CASSEQDIQYF. CDR3 bases: TGTGCCAGCAGTGAACAGGACATTCAGTACTTC.

V and J are TRBV6-6 and TRBJ1-6; the D is unclear. This CDR3 has 17 residues. V shed 0 bases and J shed 1 base, with 10 bases lying between them. From germline, CDR1 is MNHNY and CDR2 SVGAGI (reference sequence). CDR3 residues: CASSYSKAGSYNSPLHF. CDR3 nucleotides: TGTGCCAGCAGTTACTCGAAGGCGGGTTCCTATAATTCACCCCTCCACTTT.

The chain recombines TRBV21-1 with TRBJ2-3; TRBD2 is taken as the D call from the table, unchecked against the DNA. TRBV21-1 is annotated as a pseudogene. CDR3 size: 16 residues. The CDR3 DNA follows: TGTGCCAGCAGCAAAAGGCCCCGGGAGGGTCTAGATACGCAGTATTTT. Its translation: CASSKRPREGLDTQYF.

About this clonotype: Relative to the germline gene, one junction end is altered; a read error may explain this. The genes are TRBV15 and TRBJ1-6; D is unclear. Germline CDR1 LNHNV, CDR2 YYDKDF (reference sequence). The CDR3 has 15 residues. CDR3 loop: CVTSRDQTENSPLHF. In DNA form, the CDR3 reads TGTGTCACCAGCAGAGATCAAACAGAGAATTCACCCCTCCACTTT. The full variable domain, in which reference TRBV15 and TRBJ1-6 provide the parts outside the CDR3, is DAMVIQNPRYQVTQFGKPVTLSCSQTLNHNVMYWYQQKSSQAPKLLFHYYDKDFNNEADTPDNFQSRRPNTSFCFLDIRSPGLGDTAMYLCVTSRDQTENSPLHFGNGTRLTVT.

The V call is TRBV3-1, the J call TRBJ2-1; D might be TRBD2 (6 bases). The length of the CDR3 is 15 residues. V was clipped by 4 bases and J by 2 bases, with 12 bases between them. Germline V CDR1 and CDR2: LGHDT, YNNKEL (reference sequence). CDR3: CASSRGLPPYNEQFF. CDR3 in DNA: TGTGCCAGCAGCCGAGGACTACCACCCTACAATGAGCAGTTCTTC.

In nucleotides, the CDR3 is TGTGCCAGCAGCTTAACGGGGTTTAATTCACCCCTCCACTTT. Translated: CASSLTGFNSPLHF. This chain links TRBV7-2 with TRBJ1-6; D unclear. Per the germline V gene, CDR1 is SGHTA and CDR2 is FQGNSA. V shed 2 bases and J shed 6 bases, with 8 bases lying between them. The CDR3 is made up of 14 amino acids.

This chain uses TRBV4-1 with TRBJ1-5; 8 bases line up with TRBD1. Germline CDR1 MGHRA, CDR2 YSYEKL. V lost 3 bases and J lost 6; bases outside the gene matches: 7. The CDR3 covers 15 residues. This CDR3 reads CASSQDRVRSQPQHF. CDR3 DNA sequence: TGCGCCAGCAGCCAGGACAGGGTAAGGAGTCAGCCCCAGCATTTT.

The V call is TRBV7-2, the J call TRBJ2-4; 9 positions agree with TRBD1. The CDR3 has 13 amino acids. V shed 5 bases and J 8 bases; nucleotides not matched to a gene: 4. Germline CDR1 and CDR2: SGHTA and FQGNSA. CDR3 protein: CASSKGQGHIQYF. CDR3 DNA sequence: TGTGCCAGCAGCAAAGGACAGGGGCACATTCAGTACTTC.

V and J are TRBV20-1 and TRBJ2-1; 9 bases map to TRBD2. The CDR3 extends over 15 amino acids. V was pared by 3 bases and J by 7 bases, with 10 bases of the junction left unmatched. Germline lookup yields CDR1 DFQATT and CDR2 SNEGSKA (reference sequence). The chain's CDR3 is CSASKGRAGGNEQFF. The CDR3 coding sequence is TGCAGTGCTAGCAAGGGACGAGCGGGGGGTAATGAGCAGTTCTTC.

The genes are TRBV10-3 and TRBJ2-3; no clear D. V lost 4 bases, J lost 4 bases, and 12 bases lay in between. The CDR3 has 14 amino acids. In germline, CDR1 is ENHRY, CDR2 SYGVKD. The CDR3 loop is CAISVGSESDTQYF. CDR3 sequence (DNA): TGTGCCATCAGTGTGGGTAGTGAGTCAGATACGCAGTATTTT.

This clonotype was picked up a small number of times. The rearrangement uses TRBV7-9 and TRBJ1-2; TRBD1 is a possible D gene (5 bases). The CDR3 has 13 amino acids. Trimming stripped 4 bases from V and 1 base from J, with 7 bases between. CDR1 is SEHNR, CDR2 FQNEAQ, per germline (reference sequence). The CDR3 DNA reads TGTGCCAGCAGCTACAGGTATAACTATGGCTACACCTTC. Protein: CASSYRYNYGYTF.

This clonotype was seen a few times. V and J are TRBV5-8 and TRBJ2-1; 8 nucleotides match TRBD2. Germline V gene lookup returns CDR1 SGHTS and CDR2 YDEGEE. The CDR3 length is 19 residues. V lost 5 bases to trimming and J lost 3 bases; unmatched junction nucleotides: 19. The CDR3 DNA is TGTGCCAGCAGTCCCTCGTTTAGCGGGAAATTTTGGGGCTACAATGAGCAGTTCTTC. Translation: CASSPSFSGKFWGYNEQFF.

The rearrangement joins TRBV6-2 or TRBV6-3 to TRBJ2-1; 9 bases are shared with TRBD2. The DNA matches TRBJ2-7 better at its end, which makes the J call doubtful. There are 16 residues in the CDR3. Germline V gene lookup returns CDR1 MNHEY and CDR2 SVGEGT. The CDR3 reads CASRPPIAGVYNEQYF. The CDR3 DNA follows: TGTGCCAGCAGGCCACCCATAGCGGGAGTCTACAATGAGCAGTACTTC.